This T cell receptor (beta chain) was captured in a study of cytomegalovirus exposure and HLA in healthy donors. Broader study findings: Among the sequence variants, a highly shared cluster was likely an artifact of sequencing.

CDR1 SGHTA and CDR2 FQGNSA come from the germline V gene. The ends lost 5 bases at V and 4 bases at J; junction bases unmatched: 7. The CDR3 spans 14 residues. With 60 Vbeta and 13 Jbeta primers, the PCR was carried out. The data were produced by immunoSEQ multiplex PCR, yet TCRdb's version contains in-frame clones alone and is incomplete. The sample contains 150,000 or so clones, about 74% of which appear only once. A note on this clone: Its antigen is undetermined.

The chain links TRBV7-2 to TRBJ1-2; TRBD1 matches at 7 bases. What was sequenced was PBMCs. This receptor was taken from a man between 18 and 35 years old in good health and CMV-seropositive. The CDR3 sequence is CASSVRQGSYGYTF. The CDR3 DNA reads TGTGCCAGCAGCGTCCGACAGGGATCCTATGGCTACACCTTC. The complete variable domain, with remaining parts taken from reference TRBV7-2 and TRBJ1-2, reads GAGVSQSPSNKVTEKGKDVELRCDPISGHTALYWYRQSLGQGLEFLIYFQGNSAPDKSGLPSDRFSAERTGGSVSTLTIQRTQQEDSAVYLCASSVRQGSYGYTFGSGTRLTVV.